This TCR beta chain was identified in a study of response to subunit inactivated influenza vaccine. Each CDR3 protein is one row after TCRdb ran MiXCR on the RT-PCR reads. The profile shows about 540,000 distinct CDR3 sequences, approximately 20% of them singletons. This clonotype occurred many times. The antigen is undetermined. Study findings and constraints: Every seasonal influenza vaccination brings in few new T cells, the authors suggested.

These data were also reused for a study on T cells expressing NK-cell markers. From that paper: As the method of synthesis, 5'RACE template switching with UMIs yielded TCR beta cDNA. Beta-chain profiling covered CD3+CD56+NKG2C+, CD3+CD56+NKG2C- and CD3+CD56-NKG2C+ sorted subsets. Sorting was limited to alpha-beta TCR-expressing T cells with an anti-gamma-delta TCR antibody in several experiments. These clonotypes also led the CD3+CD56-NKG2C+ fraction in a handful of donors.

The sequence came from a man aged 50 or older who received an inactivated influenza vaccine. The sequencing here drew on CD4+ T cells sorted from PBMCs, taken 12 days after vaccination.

As DNA, the CDR3 is TGCAGTGCTAGGGACCACGGGACAGGGAGCGAGCAGTACTTC. Translation: CSARDHGTGSEQYF. The chain combines TRBV20-1 with TRBJ2-7, with 9 bases matching TRBD1. In germline, CDR1 is DFQATT, CDR2 SNEGSKA (reference sequence). The CDR3 spans 14 residues. Unmatched junction bases numbered 9, after V lost 3 bases and J lost 6 bases.